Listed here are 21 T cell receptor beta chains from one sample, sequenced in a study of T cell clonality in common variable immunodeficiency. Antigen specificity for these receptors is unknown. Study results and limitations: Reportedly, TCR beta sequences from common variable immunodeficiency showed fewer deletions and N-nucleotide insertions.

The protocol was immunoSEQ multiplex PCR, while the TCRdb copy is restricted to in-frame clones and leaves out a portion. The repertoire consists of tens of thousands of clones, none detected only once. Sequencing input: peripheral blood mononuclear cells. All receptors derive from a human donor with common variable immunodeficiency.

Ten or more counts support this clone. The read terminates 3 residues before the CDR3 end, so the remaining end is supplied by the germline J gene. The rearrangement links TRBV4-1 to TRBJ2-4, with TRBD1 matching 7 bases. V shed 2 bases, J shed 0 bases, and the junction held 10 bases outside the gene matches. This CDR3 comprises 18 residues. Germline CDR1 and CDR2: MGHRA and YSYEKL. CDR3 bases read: TGCGCCAGCAGCCAACCCGCCCGACAGGGTCGAGCCAAAAACATT. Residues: CASSQPARQGRAKNI. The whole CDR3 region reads CASSQPARQGRAKNIQYF.

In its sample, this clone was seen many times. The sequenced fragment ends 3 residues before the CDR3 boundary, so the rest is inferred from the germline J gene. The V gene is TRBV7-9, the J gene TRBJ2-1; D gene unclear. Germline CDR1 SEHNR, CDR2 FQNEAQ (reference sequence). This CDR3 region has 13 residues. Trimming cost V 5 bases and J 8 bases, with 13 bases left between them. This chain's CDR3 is CASSPHEVDEQFF. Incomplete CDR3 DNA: TGTGCCAGCAGCCCACATGAAGTCGATGAG.

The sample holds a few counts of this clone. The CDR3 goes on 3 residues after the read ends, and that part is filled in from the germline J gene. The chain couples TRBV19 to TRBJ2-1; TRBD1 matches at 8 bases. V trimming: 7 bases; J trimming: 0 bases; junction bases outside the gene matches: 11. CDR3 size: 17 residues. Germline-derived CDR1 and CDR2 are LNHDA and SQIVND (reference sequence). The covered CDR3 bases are TGTGCCAGTATGCCAGGGGGCTTCGCCGGCTCCTACAATGAG. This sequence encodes CASMPGGFAGSYNE. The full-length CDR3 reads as CASMPGGFAGSYNEQFF.

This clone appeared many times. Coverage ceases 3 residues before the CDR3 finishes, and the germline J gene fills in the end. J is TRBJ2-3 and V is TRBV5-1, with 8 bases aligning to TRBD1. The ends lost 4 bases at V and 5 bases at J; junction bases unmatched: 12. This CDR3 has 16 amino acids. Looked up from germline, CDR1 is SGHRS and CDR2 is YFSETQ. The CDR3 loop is CASSPGGQGAGDTQYF. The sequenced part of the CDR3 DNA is TGCGCCAGCAGCCCAGGGGGCCAGGGGGCCGGAGATACG.

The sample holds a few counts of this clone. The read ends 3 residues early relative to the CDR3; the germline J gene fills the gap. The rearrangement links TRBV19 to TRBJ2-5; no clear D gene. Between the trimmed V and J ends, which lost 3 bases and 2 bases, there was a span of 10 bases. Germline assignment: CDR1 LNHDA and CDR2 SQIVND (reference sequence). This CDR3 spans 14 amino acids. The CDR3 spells CASSISDLQETQYF. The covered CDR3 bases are TGTGCCAGTAGTATTTCCGACTTACAAGAGACC.

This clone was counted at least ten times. CDR3 region: CASHSGETTEAFF. The CDR3 bases that were read are TGTGCCAGCCATTCAGGGGAGACCACTGAA. The genes are TRBV6-2 or TRBV6-3 and TRBJ1-1; D is possibly TRBD1 (6 bases). The read stops 3 residues short of the end of the CDR3; the missing end is completed from the germline J gene. CDR1 is MNHEY, CDR2 SVGEGT, per germline. CDR3 length: 13 residues. Between the trimmed V and J ends, which lost 8 bases and 4 bases, there was a span of 14 bases.

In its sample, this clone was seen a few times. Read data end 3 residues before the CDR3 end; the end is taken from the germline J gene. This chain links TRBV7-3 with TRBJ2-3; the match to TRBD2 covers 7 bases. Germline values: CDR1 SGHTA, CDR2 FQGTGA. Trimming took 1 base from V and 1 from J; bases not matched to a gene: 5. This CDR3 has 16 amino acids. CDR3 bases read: TGTGCCAGCAGCTTAAGATTGGGGGGGGGCACAGATACG. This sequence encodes CASSLRLGGGTDT. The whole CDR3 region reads CASSLRLGGGTDTQYF. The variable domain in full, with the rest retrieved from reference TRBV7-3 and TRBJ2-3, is GAGVSQTPSNKVTEKGKYVELRCDPISGHTALYWYRQSLGQGPEFLIYFQGTGAADDSGLPNDRFFAVRPEGSVSTLKIQRTERGDSAVYLCASSLRLGGGTDTQYFGPGTRLTVL.

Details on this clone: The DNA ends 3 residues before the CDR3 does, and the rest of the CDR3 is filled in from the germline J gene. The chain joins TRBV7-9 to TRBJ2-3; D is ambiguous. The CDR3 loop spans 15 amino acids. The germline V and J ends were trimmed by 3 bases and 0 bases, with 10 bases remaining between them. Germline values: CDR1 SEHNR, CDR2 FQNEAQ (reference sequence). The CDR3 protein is CASSFQAASTDTQYF. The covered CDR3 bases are TGTGCCAGCAGCTTTCAGGCAGCTAGCACAGATACG.

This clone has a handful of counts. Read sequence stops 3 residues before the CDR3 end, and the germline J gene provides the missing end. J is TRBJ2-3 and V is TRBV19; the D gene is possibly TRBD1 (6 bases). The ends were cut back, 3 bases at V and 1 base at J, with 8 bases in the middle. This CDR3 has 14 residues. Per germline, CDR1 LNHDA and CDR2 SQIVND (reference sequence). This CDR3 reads CASSMGARTDTQYF. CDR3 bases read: TGTGCCAGTAGTATGGGGGCCCGCACAGATACG.

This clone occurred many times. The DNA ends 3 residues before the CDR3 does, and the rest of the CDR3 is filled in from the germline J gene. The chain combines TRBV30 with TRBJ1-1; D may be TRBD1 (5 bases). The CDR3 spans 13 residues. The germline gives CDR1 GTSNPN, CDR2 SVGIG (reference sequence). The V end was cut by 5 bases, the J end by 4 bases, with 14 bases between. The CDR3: CAWPGKCATEAFF. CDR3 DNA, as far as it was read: TGTGCCTGGCCAGGGAAGTGTGCCACTGAA. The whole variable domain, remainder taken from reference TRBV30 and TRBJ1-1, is SQTIHQWPATLVQPVGSPLSLECTVEGTSNPNLYWYRQAAGRGLQLLFYSVGIGQISSEVPQNLSASRPQDRQFILSSKKLLLSDSGFYLCAWPGKCATEAFFGQGTRLTVV.

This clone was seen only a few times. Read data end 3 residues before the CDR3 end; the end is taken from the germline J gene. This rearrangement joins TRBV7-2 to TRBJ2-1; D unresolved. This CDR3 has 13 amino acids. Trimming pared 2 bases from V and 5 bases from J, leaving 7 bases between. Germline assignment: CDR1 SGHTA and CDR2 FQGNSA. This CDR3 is CASSLSVNNEQFF. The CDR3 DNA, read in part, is TGTGCCAGCAGCTTATCGGTTAACAATGAG.

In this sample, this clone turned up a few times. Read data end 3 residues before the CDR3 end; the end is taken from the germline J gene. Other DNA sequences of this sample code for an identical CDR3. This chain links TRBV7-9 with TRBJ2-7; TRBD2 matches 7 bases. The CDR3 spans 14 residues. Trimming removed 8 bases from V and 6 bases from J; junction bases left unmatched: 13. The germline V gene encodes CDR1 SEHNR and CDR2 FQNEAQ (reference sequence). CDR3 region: CASGKGGGVSEQYF. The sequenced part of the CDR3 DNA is TGTGCCAGCGGCAAGGGTGGGGGGGTTTCCGAG.

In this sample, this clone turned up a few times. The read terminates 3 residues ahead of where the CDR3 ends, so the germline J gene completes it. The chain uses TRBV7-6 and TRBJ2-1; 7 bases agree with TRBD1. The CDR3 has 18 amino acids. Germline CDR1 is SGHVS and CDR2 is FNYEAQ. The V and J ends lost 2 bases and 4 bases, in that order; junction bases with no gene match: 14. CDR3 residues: CASSLLYGDSGDYNEQFF. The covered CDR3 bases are TGTGCCAGCAGCTTATTATATGGGGACAGTGGGGATTACAATGAG. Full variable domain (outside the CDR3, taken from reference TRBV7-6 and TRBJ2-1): GAGVSQSPRYKVTKRGQDVALRCDPISGHVSLYWYRQALGQGPEFLTYFNYEAQQDKSGLPNDRFSAERPEGSISTLTIQRTEQRDSAMYRCASSLLYGDSGDYNEQFFGPGTRLTVL.

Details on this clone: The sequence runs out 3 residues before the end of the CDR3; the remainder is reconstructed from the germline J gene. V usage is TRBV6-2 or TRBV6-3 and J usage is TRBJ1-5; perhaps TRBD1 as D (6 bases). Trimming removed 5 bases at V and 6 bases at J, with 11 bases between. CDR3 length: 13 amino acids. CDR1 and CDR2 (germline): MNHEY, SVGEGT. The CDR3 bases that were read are TGTGCCAGCAGTGGGGGGGGCTTTCAGCCC. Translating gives CASSGGGFQP. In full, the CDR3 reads CASSGGGFQPQHF.

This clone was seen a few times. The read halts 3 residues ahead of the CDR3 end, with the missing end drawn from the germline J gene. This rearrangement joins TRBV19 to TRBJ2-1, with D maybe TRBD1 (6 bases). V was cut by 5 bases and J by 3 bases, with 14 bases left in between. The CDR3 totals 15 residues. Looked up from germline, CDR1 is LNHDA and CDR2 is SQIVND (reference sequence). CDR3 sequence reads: CASSSGDVVYNEQFF. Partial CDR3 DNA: TGTGCCAGTAGTTCAGGGGATGTGGTCTACAATGAG.

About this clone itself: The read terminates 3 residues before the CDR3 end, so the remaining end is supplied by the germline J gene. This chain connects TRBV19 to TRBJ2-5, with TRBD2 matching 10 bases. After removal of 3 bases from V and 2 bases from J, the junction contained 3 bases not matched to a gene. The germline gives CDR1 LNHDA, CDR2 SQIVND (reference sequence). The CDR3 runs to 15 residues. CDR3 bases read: TGTGCCAGTAGTATTCGTAGCGGGGGGCAAGAGACC. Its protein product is CASSIRSGGQET. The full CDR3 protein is CASSIRSGGQETQYF.

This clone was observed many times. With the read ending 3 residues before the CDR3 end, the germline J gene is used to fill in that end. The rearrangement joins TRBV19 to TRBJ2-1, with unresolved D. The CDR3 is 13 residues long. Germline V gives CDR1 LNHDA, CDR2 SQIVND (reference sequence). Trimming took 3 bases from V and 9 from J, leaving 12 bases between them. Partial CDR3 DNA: TGTGCCAGTAGTATTGGGCTCGGCCTTGAG. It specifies CASSIGLGLE. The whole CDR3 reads CASSIGLGLEQFF.

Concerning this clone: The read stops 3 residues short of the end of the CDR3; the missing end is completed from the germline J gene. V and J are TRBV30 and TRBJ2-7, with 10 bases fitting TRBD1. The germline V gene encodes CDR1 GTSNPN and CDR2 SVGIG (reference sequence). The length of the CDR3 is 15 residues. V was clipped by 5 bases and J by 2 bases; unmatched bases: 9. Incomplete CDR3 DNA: TGTGCCTGGGTGGGACAGGGGCGAAGGGCCTACGAG. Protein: CAWVGQGRRAYE. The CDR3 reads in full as CAWVGQGRRAYEQYF.

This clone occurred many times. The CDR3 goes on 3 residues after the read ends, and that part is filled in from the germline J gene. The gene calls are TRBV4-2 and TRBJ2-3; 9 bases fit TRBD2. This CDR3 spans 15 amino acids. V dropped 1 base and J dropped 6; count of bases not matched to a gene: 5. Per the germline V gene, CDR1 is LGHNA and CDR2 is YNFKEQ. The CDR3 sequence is CASSQGVAGADTQYF. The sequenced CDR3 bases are TGTGCCAGCAGCCAAGGGGTAGCGGGGGCGGATACG.

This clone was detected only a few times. The part of the CDR3 DNA that was read is TGTGCCAGTAGTAGGACAGGGGACACTGAA. It translates to CASSRTGDTE. The full-length CDR3 reads as CASSRTGDTEAFF. The chain links TRBV19 to TRBJ1-1; TRBD1 aligns across 9 bases. The read gets to within 3 residues of the CDR3 end, and the germline J gene fills in the rest. In germline, CDR1 is LNHDA, CDR2 SQIVND (reference sequence). V dropped 4 bases and J dropped 3; count of bases not matched to a gene: 0. This CDR3 has 13 amino acids.

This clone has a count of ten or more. Incomplete CDR3 DNA: TGCAGCGGACTAAAGGGGGAACAGCGAAACACC. This codes for CSGLKGEQRNT. The entire CDR3 reads CSGLKGEQRNTIYF. The chain employs TRBV29-1 and TRBJ1-3, with TRBD1 as a possible D gene (6 bases). The DNA ends 3 residues before the CDR3 does, and the rest of the CDR3 is filled in from the germline J gene. The CDR3 is 14 amino acids. Germline V lookup: CDR1 SQVTM, CDR2 ANQGSEA. V was clipped by 7 bases and J by 5 bases, with 18 bases between them.